The entry below describes one T cell receptor beta chain. Germline values: CDR1 SEHNR, CDR2 FQNEAQ (reference sequence). This CDR3 has 15 residues. V was clipped by 4 bases and J by 4 bases; unmatched bases: 8. These data originate in a study of shared clonotypes between healthy human individuals. An even split of each subset's genomic DNA across several immunoSEQ plates was performed. Data came from immunoSEQ multiplex PCR; TCRdb stores just in-frame clones and leaves some out. The sample yields around 1 million clones, approximately 80% seen once. Sequences were obtained from memory CD4+ T cells sorted from blood. This sample's subset: CD45RA-negative fraction. The chain links TRBV7-9 to TRBJ2-5; 8 bases are shared with TRBD2. This clonotype originated in a man aged 18 to 29 in good health. The CDR3 DNA follows: TGTGCCAGCAGCTACCCACGAAGCGGGGGAGAGACCCAGTACTTC. This encodes CASSYPRSGGETQYF.